This T cell receptor (beta chain) stems from a study of blood T cell repertoires in COVID-19. Looking at the study overall: Specimens from acute and convalescent COVID-19 originated in the United States, Italy and Spain. T cells, B-cell-depleted T cells, or PBMCs supplied cDNA or gDNA.

The germline V gene has CDR1 LNHDA and CDR2 SQIVND (reference sequence). This CDR3 contains 14 residues. The ends lost 6 bases at V and 8 bases at J; junction bases unmatched: 6. Study processing details: Amplification with reference gene primers provided the estimates of nucleated cell counts. Measured with immunoSEQ multiplex PCR; TCRdb has only the in-frame clones, and not every one. From that table come the V and J calls and clone size; the DNA was used to work out D and trimming. Of approximately 240,000 clones listed, 82% are singletons. The sequenced material came from peripheral blood. The chain links TRBV19 to TRBJ2-1; 11 bases agree with TRBD1. The receptor was isolated from an elderly woman with active or convalescent COVID-19. The DNA of the CDR3 is TGTGCCAGTAGCAGGGACAGGGGGAGCGATGAGCAGTTCTTC. Translated, it gives CASSRDRGSDEQFF. Supplemented by reference TRBV19 and TRBJ2-1, the full variable domain reads DGGITQSPKYLFRKEGQNVTLSCEQNLNHDAMYWYRQDPGQGLRLIYYSQIVNDFQKGDIAEGYSVSREKKESFPLTVTSAQKNPTAFYLCASSRDRGSDEQFFGPGTRLTVL.